Listed below are T cell receptor beta chains from one sample, sequenced in a study of naive and memory T cell subsets. From the 5' RACE reads, TCRdb called clonotypes with MiXCR, one entry per CDR3 protein. The profile covers approximately 32,000 distinct CDR3 sequences, with over 15% appearing a single time and 2.6% taken by the ten largest. The source is a female donor in good health. The CDR3 runs from the conserved cysteine through the conserved F or W. The order of the fields is V gene, D gene, clone size, J gene, CDR3 DNA, CDR3 protein. The D gene is left open where the match is weak. Clone sizes are given selectively: once, few, many, or a class where the clone is expanded.

TRBV5-1	.	.	TRBJ2-5	TGCGCCAGCAGCTTGGGCAAAGAGACCCAGTACTTC	CASSLGKETQYF
TRBV6-5	TRBD2	few	TRBJ2-3	TGTGCCAGCAGTCCGACTAGCCGGCCCGAGGATACGCAGTATTTT	CASSPTSRPEDTQYF
TRBV7-7	.	.	TRBJ1-3	TGTGCCAGCAGCTTTTTACTGATGGGAGGGGAATTTGGAAACACCATATATTTT	CASSFLLMGGEFGNTIYF
TRBV10-1	TRBD1	many	TRBJ2-7	TGCGCCAGCAGGGCTGGGACAGGGGGCTCGTCCGAGCAGTACTTC	CASRAGTGGSSEQYF
TRBV10-1	.	medium-sized	TRBJ2-3	TGCGCCAGCAGTGAGGGCGGCACAGATACGCAGTATTTT	CASSEGGTDTQYF
TRBV7-6	TRBD1	many	TRBJ2-7	TGTGCCAGCAGCCCTTCACCGACAGGGGCCTACGAGCAGTACTTC	CASSPSPTGAYEQYF
TRBV9	.	few	TRBJ2-1	TGTGCCAGCAGCGTAGTTGCCACTTCCCTGAGCAATGAGCAGTTCTTC	CASSVVATSLSNEQFF
TRBV12-3/TRBV12-4	.	many	TRBJ1-6	TGTGCCAGCAGTCCCCATTCCCTCAATTCACCCCTCCACTTT	CASSPHSLNSPLHF
TRBV2	.	.	TRBJ2-3	TGTGCCAGCAGAGGGGGATCGGGCGGGGATACGCAGTATTTT	CASRGGSGGDTQYF
TRBV7-8	.	medium-sized	TRBJ1-2	TGTGCCAGCAGCTTAGTATCGTTCGGGGGCAGCTATGGCTACACCTTC	CASSLVSFGGSYGYTF
TRBV29-1	.	many	TRBJ1-2	TGCAGCGTCGCTCCACTAGGCTATGGCTACACCTTC	CSVAPLGYGYTF
TRBV5-1	.	few	TRBJ2-1	TGCGCCAGCAGCACCGGGACCCGGGCTGATGAGCAGTTCTTC	CASSTGTRADEQFF
TRBV27	.	.	TRBJ2-1	TGTGCCAGCAGTTCTACCTCCCCGAGGCAGTTCTTC	CASSSTSPRQFF
TRBV29-1	.	many	TRBJ1-2	TGCAGCGTTGGGAACACCAACTATGGCTACACCTTC	CSVGNTNYGYTF
TRBV7-2	TRBD1	few	TRBJ2-7	TGTGCCACCACGGACAGGGGAAAATCCTACGAGCAGTACTTC	CATTDRGKSYEQYF
TRBV29-1	.	many	TRBJ1-6	TGCAGCGCGGGCAAAGACTATAATTCACCCCTCCACTTT	CSAGKDYNSPLHF
TRBV29-1	TRBD2	many	TRBJ2-3	TGCAGCGTTGAGCCGGGAGGCGGGGGGGCCGTAGATACGCAGTATTTT	CSVEPGGGGAVDTQYF
TRBV29-1	TRBD1	many	TRBJ2-5	TGCAGCGTTGGACAGGGGATAAACTCCCAAGAGACCCAGTACTTC	CSVGQGINSQETQYF
TRBV7-8	.	few	TRBJ2-7	TGTGCCAGCAGCTTAGGATTGAAGGGGCAGTACTTC	CASSLGLKGQYF
TRBV11-2	TRBD2	once	TRBJ2-7	TGTGCCAGCAGCTGGGGGACTAGCGGGGGCTACGAGCAGTACTTC	CASSWGTSGGYEQYF
TRBV12-3/TRBV12-4	TRBD1	.	TRBJ1-1	TGTGCCAGCAGTGCGACAGGGGGCACTGAAGCTTTCTTT	CASSATGGTEAFF
TRBV18	.	medium-sized	TRBJ1-5	TGTGCCAGCTCACCCTCAGTTCAGGCGGGCAATCAGCCCCAGCATTTT	CASSPSVQAGNQPQHF
TRBV29-1	.	many	TRBJ1-2	TGCAGCGTTCCCACAGGCGCTAACTATGGCGACACCTTC	CSVPTGANYGDTF
TRBV6-5	.	.	TRBJ2-2	TGTGCCAGCAGTTCCGTTCCGTCCGGGACAAGGGGCACCGGGGAGCTGTTTTTT	CASSSVPSGTRGTGELFF
TRBV12-3/TRBV12-4	.	.	TRBJ1-1	TGTGCCAGCAGTTTGAAGCTCAGGGAGCCGACTGAAGCTTTCTTT	CASSLKLREPTEAFF
TRBV6-1	.	many	TRBJ2-3	TGTGCCAGCAGTCAGGGGAGCACAGATACGCAGTATTTT	CASSQGSTDTQYF
TRBV7-9	TRBD1	.	TRBJ1-2	TGTGCCAGCAGCTTCCCAGGGGGCGCGAACTATGGCTACACCTTC	CASSFPGGANYGYTF
TRBV20-1	TRBD1	few	TRBJ1-2	TGCAGTGCCCGGACAGGGTCGGACTATGGCGACACCTTC	CSARTGSDYGDTF
TRBV27	TRBD1	.	TRBJ1-2	TGTGCCAGCAGTTTAAACAGGGGGAACTATGGCTACACCTTC	CASSLNRGNYGYTF
TRBV6-5	.	many	TRBJ2-7	TGTGCCAGCTCCGAGGGCCACAGTTCCTACGAGCAGTACTTC	CASSEGHSSYEQYF
TRBV7-3	.	few	TRBJ2-7	TGTGCCAGCAGCTCCCAGGGGGGGCAGTCCTACGAGCAGTACTTC	CASSSQGGQSYEQYF
TRBV20-1	.	many	TRBJ1-3	TGCAGTGCTAGAATACCAGGGGCTGGAAACACCATATATTTT	CSARIPGAGNTIYF
TRBV20-1	.	.	TRBJ1-5	TGCAGTGCTAGAGATTGGCAGGAATTAAACAATCAGCCCCAGCATTTT	CSARDWQELNNQPQHF
TRBV7-2	TRBD1	.	TRBJ2-1	TGTGCCAGCAGCTCCGGGACAGCCTCCTACAATGAGCAGTTCTTC	CASSSGTASYNEQFF
TRBV6-1	.	.	TRBJ2-1	TGTGCCAGCAGGACCCAACGTGGGGGTGAGCAGTTCTTC	CASRTQRGGEQFF
TRBV29-1	.	many	TRBJ1-1	TGCAGCGCTGAAGGACAGCCGAACACTGAAGCTTTCTTT	CSAEGQPNTEAFF
TRBV6-5	.	.	TRBJ2-1	TGTGCCAGCAGTTACTCCCAGGCGAGGGGAATCTACAATGAGCAGTTCTTC	CASSYSQARGIYNEQFF
TRBV10-2	.	many	TRBJ1-1	TGCGCCAGCAGGCCCACAGGGCCCACGAACACTGAAGCCTTCTTT	CASRPTGPTNTEAFF
TRBV7-9	.	few	TRBJ2-1	TGTGCCAGCAGCTTCACCGGGACCGCGGACAATGAGCAGTTCTTC	CASSFTGTADNEQFF
TRBV7-3	.	few	TRBJ2-3	TGTGCCAGCAGCTTAGCGGGTGCGCGTACAGATACGCAGTATTTT	CASSLAGARTDTQYF
TRBV20-1	.	many	TRBJ2-3	TGCAGTGCTATCGGGGTAGTGCAGCGCACAGATACGCAGTATTTT	CSAIGVVQRTDTQYF
TRBV7-2	.	.	TRBJ1-4	TGTGCCAGCAGCTTAGGTGCTGGGGGAAGTGAAAAACTGTTTTTT	CASSLGAGGSEKLFF